This TCR beta chain was captured in a study of T-cell memory formation after mild COVID-19 listed by TCRdb under 2021. For context, the study as a whole: TCR sequence clusters from the two donors were largely donor specific. The cohort comprised two young, previously healthy adult volunteers, one female and one male. In two donors, T-cell clones that expanded and contracted after mild COVID-19 were followed by sequencing TCRalpha and TCRbeta repertoires longitudinally.

Ficoll-Paque density gradient centrifugation was the method used to isolate PBMCs. Reads for this sample came from an Illumina NovaSeq 6000. TCRalpha and TCRbeta cDNA libraries were constructed by 5'RACE with constant-segment primers, with sample barcodes and unique molecular identifiers being introduced. Trizol reagent was used to extract RNA from every sample. The libraries were amplified in two PCR steps, and the second step added a second sample barcode and Illumina TruSeq adapters. The libraries were sequenced on an Illumina NovaSeq using 2 x 150 bp paired-end reads. For the original study's pipeline: The reads were demultiplexed and collapsed into UMI-guided consensus sequences using migec v1.2.7. Using mixcr v2.1.11, the UMI consensuses were aligned to TRA and TRB V and J templates and assembled into clonotypes. A clonotype was counted as expanded or contracted only if both edgeR and NoisET called the change significant, with noise models trained on biological replicates. For edgeR calls, a false discovery rate-adjusted p below 0.01 and a log2 fold-change threshold of 1 were applied. As an exploratory analysis of dynamics, max-normalized trajectories of the 1000 most abundant clonotypes were examined with PCA combined with hierarchical clustering. Each responding clone was given a CD4 or CD8 phenotype based on the CD4+ and CD8+ repertoires, which had been sequenced separately. TCRdb reran the public reads through fastp at Q25 and MiXCR, keeping productive beta chains. One record per CDR3 amino acid sequence lists the most common genes and DNA. Here the V and J calls rest on TCRdb's processing, not on the authors' analysis. Within this sample are roughly 58,000 distinct CDR3 sequences, with 8% to 9.5% of them counted one time only. Roughly 1.2% of the sample is taken by the ten largest.

In this sample, this clonotype turned up a few times. No cognate antigen has been identified for it. Base quality data are lacking; no much larger clone is found one base away. The paper as a whole reports these results and caveats: Clones that contracted from day 15 to 85 showed balanced CD4/CD8 phenotypes, whereas a second wave of clones that expanded from day 15 to 37 leaned towards CD4+. Whether the second-wave clones peaking on day 37 were SARS-CoV-2 specific was not confirmed. Contracting CD4+ clones were found mainly in CM and EM memory subsets, while CD8+ clones were enriched in EMRA. Some responding clones were detected in pre-infection memory, which suggested that pre-existing cross-reactive memory T cells had joined the SARS-CoV-2 response. Only two mild cases were covered in the study, and larger cohorts including severe cases with pre-infection samples were considered necessary.

Sequences were obtained from PBMCs or a T cell subset sorted from them (not recorded which). The clonotype originates from a young man who had mild COVID-19 (a few samples of this study predate the infection). The sample titles of this study are shuffled in the database, so cell type and time point are left out; the donor was told from shared clones.

The bases are TGTGCCAGCAGCAGGGTAGCTAACTATGGCTACACCTTC. This is translated as CASSRVANYGYTF. This chain is built from TRBV7-2 and TRBJ1-2; the D gene identity is not certain. Looking up the germline V gene yields CDR1 SGHTA and CDR2 FQGNSA. The CDR3 starts with the cysteine, ends with the phenylalanine, and has 13 residues. Left in the record is the CDR3 DNA by itself, 39 bases read in frame from the first base. The trim is 5 bases for V and 0 bases for J, with a gap of 7 bases between the germline ends. Reference TRBV7-2 and TRBJ1-2 genes cover what lies past the CDR3, so the full variable domain is GAGVSQSPSNKVTEKGKDVELRCDPISGHTALYWYRQSLGQGLEFLIYFQGNSAPDKSGLPSDRFSAERTGGSVSTLTIQRTQQEDSAVYLCASSRVANYGYTFGSGTRLTVV.